The 8 T cell receptor beta chains reported below all come from one sample, sequenced in a study of T cell changes during pregnancy in multiple sclerosis. TCRdb's table, derived via immunoSEQ multiplex PCR, lists solely in-frame clones and lacks some. The profile covers approximately 44,000 clones, with roughly 90% appearing a single time and less than 0.65% taken by the ten largest. The sequenced sample was CD4+ T cells from peripheral blood mononuclear cells, obtained in the third trimester of pregnancy. The receptor set was obtained from a female donor with multiple sclerosis, enrolled in a pregnancy study.

V is TRBV7-9 and J is TRBJ2-2; 11 bases align to TRBD2. V lost 1 base, J lost 7 bases, and 8 bases stayed unmatched. The CDR3 loop spans 17 amino acids. Per germline, CDR1 SEHNR and CDR2 FQNEAQ (reference sequence). CDR3 region: CASSLVELAGVIGELFF. CDR3 nucleotides: TGTGCCAGCAGCTTAGTGGAACTAGCGGGAGTTATCGGGGAGCTGTTTTTT.

The V call is TRBV5-4, the J call TRBJ2-5; 7 bases agree with TRBD2. CDR1 and CDR2 from the germline V gene are SGHNT and YYREEE (reference sequence). The CDR3 length is 14 residues. The ends lost 10 bases at V and 0 bases at J; junction bases unmatched: 9. The CDR3 DNA sequence: TGTGCCGGCTCGAAGGGAGGGTACCAAGAGACCCAGTACTTC. This codes for CAGSKGGYQETQYF.

The genes are TRBV13 and TRBJ2-1; the D gene is possibly TRBD1 (5 bases). Germline values: CDR1 PRHDT, CDR2 FYEKMQ (reference sequence). V shed 3 bases and J shed 0 bases, with 15 bases lying between them. The CDR3 loop spans 17 amino acids. The CDR3 nucleotides are TGTGCCAGCAGCTTCGGATATGGGGCAGACTCCTACAATGAGCAGTTCTTC. Its translation: CASSFGYGADSYNEQFF.

The CDR3: CASSWDRDYPNTEAFF. CDR3 bases: TGTGCCAGCAGCTGGGACAGAGACTACCCGAACACTGAAGCTTTCTTT. The J gene is TRBJ1-1, the V gene TRBV7-9, with 7 bases fitting TRBD1. The CDR3 is 16 amino acids. Trimming cost V 4 bases and J 1 base; bases outside gene matches: 9. Germline values: CDR1 SEHNR, CDR2 FQNEAQ (reference sequence). Full variable domain (missing parts from reference TRBV7-9 and TRBJ1-1): DTGVSQNPRHKITKRGQNVTFRCDPISEHNRLYWYRQTLGQGPEFLTYFQNEAQLEKSRLLSDRFSAERPKGSFSTLEIQRTEQGDSAMYLCASSWDRDYPNTEAFFGQGTRLTVV.

This clone is a singleton in its sample. V is TRBV19 and J is TRBJ2-3; 12 positions match TRBD2. CDR3 length: 18 amino acids. CDR1 and CDR2 (germline): LNHDA, SQIVND (reference sequence). V dropped 0 bases and J dropped 0; count of bases not matched to a gene: 4. CDR3 sequence: CASSIELAGGLSTDTQYF. The CDR3 DNA is TGTGCCAGTAGTATAGAGCTAGCGGGAGGGCTTAGCACAGATACGCAGTATTTT.

The CDR3 reads CASSLMTGTGQPQHF. Written as DNA, the CDR3 is TGCGCCAGCAGCCTCATGACAGGTACAGGACAGCCCCAGCATTTT. The chain combines TRBV4-3 with TRBJ1-5, with D possibly TRBD1 on 6 matching bases. V lost 4 bases, J lost 7 bases, and 17 bases lay in between. The CDR3 consists of 15 residues. Germline V gene lookup returns CDR1 LGHNA and CDR2 YSLEER.

The CDR3 region is CASSKHPGQGVYTQYF. The CDR3 nucleotides are TGTGCCAGCAGCAAGCACCCGGGACAGGGTGTGTATACGCAGTATTTT. V gene TRBV11-2 combines with J gene TRBJ2-3, with 9 bases that match TRBD1. With V trimmed by 5 bases and J by 7 bases, 13 bases remained unmatched. The V gene's germline CDR1 is SGHAT and CDR2 FQNNGV. This CDR3 spans 16 amino acids.

This clone was seen a single time. The chain combines TRBV6-5 with TRBJ1-2; tentative D call: TRBD1 (5 bases). V gave up 4 bases and J gave up 5 bases, with 8 bases separating them. This CDR3 contains 12 residues. The germline V gene has CDR1 MNHEY and CDR2 SVGAGI. CDR3 region: CASSSTGYGYTF. The CDR3 region has the DNA TGTGCCAGCAGTTCCACAGGTTATGGCTACACCTTC.